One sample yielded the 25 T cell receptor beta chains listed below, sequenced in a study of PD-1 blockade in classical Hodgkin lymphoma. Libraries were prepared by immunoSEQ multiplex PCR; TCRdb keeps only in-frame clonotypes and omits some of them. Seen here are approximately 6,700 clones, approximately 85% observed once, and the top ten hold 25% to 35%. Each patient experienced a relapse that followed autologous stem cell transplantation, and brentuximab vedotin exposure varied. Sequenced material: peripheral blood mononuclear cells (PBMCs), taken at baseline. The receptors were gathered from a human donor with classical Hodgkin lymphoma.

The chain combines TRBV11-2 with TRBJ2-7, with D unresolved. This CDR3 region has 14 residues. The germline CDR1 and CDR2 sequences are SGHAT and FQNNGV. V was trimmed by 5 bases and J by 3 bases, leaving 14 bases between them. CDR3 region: CASSPEFGNYEQYF. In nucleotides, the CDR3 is TGTGCCAGCAGCCCCGAATTCGGCAACTACGAGCAGTACTTC.

This CDR3 is CASSLNHRGPSHSGYTF. Written as DNA, the CDR3 is TGTGCCAGCAGCTTAAACCACCGGGGCCCATCTCATAGTGGCTACACCTTC. The genes are TRBV7-9 and TRBJ1-2; perhaps TRBD1 as D (5 bases). The germline gives CDR1 SEHNR, CDR2 FQNEAQ (reference sequence). Trimming pared 2 bases from V and 7 bases from J, leaving 23 bases between. The CDR3 is 17 residues long.

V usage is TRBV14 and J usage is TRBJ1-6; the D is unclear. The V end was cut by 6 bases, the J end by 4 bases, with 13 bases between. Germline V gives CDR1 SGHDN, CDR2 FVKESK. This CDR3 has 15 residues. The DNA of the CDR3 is TGTGCCAGCAGTGACACCGGACGGTATAATTCACCCCTCCACTTT. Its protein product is CASSDTGRYNSPLHF. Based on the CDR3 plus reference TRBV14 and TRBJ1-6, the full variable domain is EAGVTQFPSHSVIEKGQTVTLRCDPISGHDNLYWYRRVMGKEIKFLLHFVKESKQDESGMPNNRFLAERTGGTYSTLKVQPAELEDSGVYFCASSDTGRYNSPLHFGNGTRLTVT.

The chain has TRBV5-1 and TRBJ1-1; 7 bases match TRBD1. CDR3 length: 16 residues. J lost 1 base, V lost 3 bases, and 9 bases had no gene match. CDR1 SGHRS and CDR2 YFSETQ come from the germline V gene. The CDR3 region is CASSYTLRQGNTEAFF. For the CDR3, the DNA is TGCGCCAGCAGCTACACCCTAAGACAGGGGAACACTGAAGCTTTCTTT.

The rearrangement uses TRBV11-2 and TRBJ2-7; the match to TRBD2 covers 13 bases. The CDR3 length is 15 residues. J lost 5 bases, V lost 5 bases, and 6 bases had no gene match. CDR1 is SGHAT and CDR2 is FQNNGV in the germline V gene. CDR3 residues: CASSPRTSGSHEQYF. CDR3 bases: TGTGCCAGCAGCCCGAGGACTAGCGGGAGCCACGAGCAGTACTTC.

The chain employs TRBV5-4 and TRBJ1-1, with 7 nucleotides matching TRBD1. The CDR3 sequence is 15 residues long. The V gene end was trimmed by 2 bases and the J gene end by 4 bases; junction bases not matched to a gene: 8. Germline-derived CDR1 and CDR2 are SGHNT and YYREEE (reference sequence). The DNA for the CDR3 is TGTGCCAGCAGCTTCGAGTTTAGGGGGCTCACTGAAGCTTTCTTT. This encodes CASSFEFRGLTEAFF.

In DNA, the CDR3 is TGTGCCAGTAGTATCGGGGGGGCAGGCCATCAGCCCCAGCATTTT. Amino acids: CASSIGGAGHQPQHF. The rearrangement links TRBV19 to TRBJ1-5, with D maybe TRBD1 (6 bases). The length of the CDR3 is 15 residues. CDR1 is LNHDA, CDR2 SQIVND, per germline (reference sequence). V was trimmed by 3 bases and J by 5 bases, leaving 14 bases between them.

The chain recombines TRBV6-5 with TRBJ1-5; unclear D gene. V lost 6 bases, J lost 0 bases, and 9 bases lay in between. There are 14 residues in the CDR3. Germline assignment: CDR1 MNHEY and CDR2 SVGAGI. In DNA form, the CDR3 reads TGTGCCAGCAGCTCCGACATTAGCAATCAGCCCCAGCATTTT. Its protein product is CASSSDISNQPQHF.

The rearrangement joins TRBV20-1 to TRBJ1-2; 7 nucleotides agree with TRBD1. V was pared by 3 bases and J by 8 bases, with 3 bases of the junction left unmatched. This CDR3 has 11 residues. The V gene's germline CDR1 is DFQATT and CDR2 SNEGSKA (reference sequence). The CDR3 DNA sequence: TGCAGTGCTAGGGGCAGGGGGGGCTACACCTTC. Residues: CSARGRGGYTF.

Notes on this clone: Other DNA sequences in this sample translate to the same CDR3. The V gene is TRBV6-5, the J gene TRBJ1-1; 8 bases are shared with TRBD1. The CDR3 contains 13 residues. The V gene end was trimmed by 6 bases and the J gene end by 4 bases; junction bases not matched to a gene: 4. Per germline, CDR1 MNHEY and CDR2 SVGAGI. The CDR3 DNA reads TGTGCCAGCAGCCTCCAGGGGGCCACTGAAGCTTTCTTT. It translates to CASSLQGATEAFF.

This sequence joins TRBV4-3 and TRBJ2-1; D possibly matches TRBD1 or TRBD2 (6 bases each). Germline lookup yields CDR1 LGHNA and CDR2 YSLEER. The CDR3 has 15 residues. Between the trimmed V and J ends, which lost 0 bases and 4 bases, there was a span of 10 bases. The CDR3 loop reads CASSQDRGAYNEQFF. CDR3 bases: TGCGCCAGCAGCCAAGATAGGGGGGCGTACAATGAGCAGTTCTTC.

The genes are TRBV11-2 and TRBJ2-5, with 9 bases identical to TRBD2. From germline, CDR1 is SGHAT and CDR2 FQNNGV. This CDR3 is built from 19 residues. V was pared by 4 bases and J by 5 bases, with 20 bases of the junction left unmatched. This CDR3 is CASSSHWGLAGVGKETQYF. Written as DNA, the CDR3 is TGTGCCAGCAGCTCCCACTGGGGTTTAGCGGGAGTAGGCAAGGAGACCCAGTACTTC.

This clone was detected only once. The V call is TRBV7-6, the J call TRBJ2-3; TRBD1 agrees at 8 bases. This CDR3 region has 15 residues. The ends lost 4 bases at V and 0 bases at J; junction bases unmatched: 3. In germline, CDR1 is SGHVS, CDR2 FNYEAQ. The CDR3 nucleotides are TGTGCCAGCAGCTCAGGACAGGGTAGCACAGATACGCAGTATTTT. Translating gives CASSSGQGSTDTQYF.

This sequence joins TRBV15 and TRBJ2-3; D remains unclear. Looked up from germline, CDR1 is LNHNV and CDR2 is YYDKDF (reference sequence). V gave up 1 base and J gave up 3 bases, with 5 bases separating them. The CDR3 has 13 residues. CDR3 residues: CATSRAGTDTQYF. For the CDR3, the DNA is TGTGCCACCAGCAGAGCCGGGACAGATACGCAGTATTTT. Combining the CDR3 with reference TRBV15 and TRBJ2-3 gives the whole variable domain DAMVIQNPRYQVTQFGKPVTLSCSQTLNHNVMYWYQQKSSQAPKLLFHYYDKDFNNEADTPDNFQSRRPNTSFCFLDIRSPGLGDTAMYLCATSRAGTDTQYFGPGTRLTVL.

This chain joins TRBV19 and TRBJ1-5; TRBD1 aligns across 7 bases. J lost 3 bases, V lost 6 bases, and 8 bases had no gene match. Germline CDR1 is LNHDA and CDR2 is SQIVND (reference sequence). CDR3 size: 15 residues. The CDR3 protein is CASRISQGSNQPQHF. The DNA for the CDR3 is TGTGCCAGTAGGATCTCACAGGGGTCCAATCAGCCCCAGCATTTT. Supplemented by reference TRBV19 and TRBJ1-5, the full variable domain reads DGGITQSPKYLFRKEGQNVTLSCEQNLNHDAMYWYRQDPGQGLRLIYYSQIVNDFQKGDIAEGYSVSREKKESFPLTVTSAQKNPTAFYLCASRISQGSNQPQHFGDGTRLSIL.

In DNA form, the CDR3 reads TGTGCTACAGGCGGGAGGGCCTACAATGAGCAGTTCTTC. Its translation is CATGGRAYNEQFF. This chain links TRBV19 with TRBJ2-1; 9 bases line up with TRBD2. This CDR3 is built from 13 residues. Germline loops: CDR1 LNHDA, CDR2 SQIVND (reference sequence).

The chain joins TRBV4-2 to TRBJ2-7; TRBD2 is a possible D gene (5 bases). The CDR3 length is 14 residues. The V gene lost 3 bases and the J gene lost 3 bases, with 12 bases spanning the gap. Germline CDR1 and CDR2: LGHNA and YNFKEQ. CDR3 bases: TGTGCCAGCAGCCACCAGCTAGCAGACTACGAGCAGTACTTC. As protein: CASSHQLADYEQYF.

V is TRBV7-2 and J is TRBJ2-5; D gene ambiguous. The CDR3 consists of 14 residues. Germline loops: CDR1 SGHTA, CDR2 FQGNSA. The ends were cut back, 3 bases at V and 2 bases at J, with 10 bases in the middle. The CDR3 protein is CASSFRWRQETQYF. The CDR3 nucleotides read TGTGCCAGCAGCTTCAGATGGAGACAAGAGACCCAGTACTTC.

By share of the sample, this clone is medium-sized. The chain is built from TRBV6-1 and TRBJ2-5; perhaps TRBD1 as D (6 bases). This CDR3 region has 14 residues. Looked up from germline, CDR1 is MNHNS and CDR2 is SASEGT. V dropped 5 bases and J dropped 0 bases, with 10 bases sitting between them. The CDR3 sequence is CASSFGQNQETQYF. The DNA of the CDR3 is TGTGCCAGCAGTTTCGGACAGAACCAAGAGACCCAGTACTTC.

The CDR3 DNA reads TGCGCCAGCAGCCGGGGAGGGGGTATGAGCACTGAAGCTTTCTTT. Its translation: CASSRGGGMSTEAFF. The genes are TRBV5-1 and TRBJ1-1, with D perhaps TRBD1 (6 bases). V lost 4 bases and J 4 bases, leaving 17 bases between the germline ends. The germline gives CDR1 SGHRS, CDR2 YFSETQ. CDR3 length: 15 residues.

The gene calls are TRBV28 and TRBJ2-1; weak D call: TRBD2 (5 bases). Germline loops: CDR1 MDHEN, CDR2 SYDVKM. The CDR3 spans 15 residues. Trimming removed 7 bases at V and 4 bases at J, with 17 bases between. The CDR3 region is CASTPGEGRYNEQFF. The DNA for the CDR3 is TGTGCCAGCACTCCCGGCGAGGGCCGGTACAATGAGCAGTTCTTC.

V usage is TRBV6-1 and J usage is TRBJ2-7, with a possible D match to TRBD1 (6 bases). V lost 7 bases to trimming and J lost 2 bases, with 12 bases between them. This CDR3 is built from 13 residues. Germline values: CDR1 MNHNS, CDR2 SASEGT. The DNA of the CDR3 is TGTGCCAGCAAAACAGGGAGTACCTACGAGCAGTACTTC. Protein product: CASKTGSTYEQYF.

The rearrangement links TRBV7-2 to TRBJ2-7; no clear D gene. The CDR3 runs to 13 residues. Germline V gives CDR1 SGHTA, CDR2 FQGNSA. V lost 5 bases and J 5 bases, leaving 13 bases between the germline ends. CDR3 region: CASSPSPGHEQYF. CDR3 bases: TGTGCCAGCAGCCCCAGCCCGGGCCACGAGCAGTACTTC.

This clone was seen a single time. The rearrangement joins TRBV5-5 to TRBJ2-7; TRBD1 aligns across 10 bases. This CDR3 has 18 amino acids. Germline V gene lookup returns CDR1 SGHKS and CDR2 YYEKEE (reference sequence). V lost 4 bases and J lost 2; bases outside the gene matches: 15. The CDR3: CASSPRSTGGLRAYEQYF. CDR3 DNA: TGTGCCAGCAGCCCCCGTTCGACAGGGGGCTTGAGGGCCTACGAGCAGTACTTC.

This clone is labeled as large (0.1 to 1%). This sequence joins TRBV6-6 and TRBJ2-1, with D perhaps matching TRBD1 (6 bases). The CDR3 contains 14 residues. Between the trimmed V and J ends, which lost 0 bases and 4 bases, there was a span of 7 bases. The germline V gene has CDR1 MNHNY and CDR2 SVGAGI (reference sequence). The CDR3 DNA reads TGTGCCAGCAGTTACTCGGACAGTTACAATGAGCAGTTCTTC. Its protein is CASSYSDSYNEQFF.